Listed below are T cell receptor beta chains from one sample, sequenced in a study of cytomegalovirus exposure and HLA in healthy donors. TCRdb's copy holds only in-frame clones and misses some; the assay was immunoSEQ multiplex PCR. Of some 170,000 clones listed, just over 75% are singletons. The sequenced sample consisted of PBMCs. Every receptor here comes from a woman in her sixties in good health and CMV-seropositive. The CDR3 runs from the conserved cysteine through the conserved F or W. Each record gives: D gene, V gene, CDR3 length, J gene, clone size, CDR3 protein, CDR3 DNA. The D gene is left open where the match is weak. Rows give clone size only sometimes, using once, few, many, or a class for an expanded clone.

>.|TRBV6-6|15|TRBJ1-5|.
CASRDTGLGNQPQHF
TGTGCCAGCAGGGATACAGGGTTAGGCAATCAGCCCCAGCATTTT
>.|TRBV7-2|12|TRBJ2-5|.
CASSSYQETQYF
TGTGCCAGCAGCTCGTACCAAGAGACCCAGTACTTC
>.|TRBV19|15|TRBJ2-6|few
CASSGQHSGANVLTF
TGTGCCAGTAGCGGACAGCACTCTGGGGCCAACGTCCTGACTTTC
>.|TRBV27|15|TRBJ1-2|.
CASSSGGAGFIGYTF
TGTGCCAGCAGTTCGGGAGGGGCGGGGTTCATTGGCTACACCTTC
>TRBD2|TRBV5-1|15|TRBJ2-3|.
CASSFSGGPTDTQYF
TGCGCCAGCAGCTTTAGCGGGGGGCCCACAGATACGCAGTATTTT
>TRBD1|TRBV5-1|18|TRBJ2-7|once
CASSLRGRGLKTSYEQYF
TGCGCCAGCAGCTTGCGAGGCAGGGGGCTCAAAACCTCCTACGAGCAGTACTTC
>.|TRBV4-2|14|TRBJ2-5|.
CASSDGDSQETQYF
TGTGCCAGCAGCGACGGAGACAGTCAAGAGACCCAGTACTTC
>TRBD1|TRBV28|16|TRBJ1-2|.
CASRPLQGGSNYGYTF
TGTGCCAGCAGACCCCTTCAGGGGGGATCTAACTATGGCTACACCTTC
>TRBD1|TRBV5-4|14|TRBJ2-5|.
CASSQGGEGETQYF
TGTGCCAGCAGCCAAGGGGGCGAGGGAGAGACCCAGTACTTC
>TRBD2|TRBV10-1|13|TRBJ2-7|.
CASIGLAAYEQYF
TGCGCCAGCATAGGGCTAGCGGCCTACGAGCAGTACTTC
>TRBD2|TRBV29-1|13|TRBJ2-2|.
CSAVRGATGELFF
TGCAGCGCTGTGCGGGGGGCCACCGGGGAGCTGTTTTTT
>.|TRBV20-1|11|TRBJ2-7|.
CSAPKQDEQYF
TGCAGTGCGCCTAAACAGGACGAGCAGTACTTC
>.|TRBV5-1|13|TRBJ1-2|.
CASSLASGDGYTF
TGCGCCAGCAGCTTGGCATCAGGTGATGGCTACACCTTC
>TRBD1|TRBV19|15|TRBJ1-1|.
CASSISPRGALEAFF
TGTGCCAGTAGTATATCCCCCAGGGGGGCCCTTGAAGCTTTCTTT
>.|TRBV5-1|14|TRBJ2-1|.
CASSFSGDYNEQFF
TGCGCCAGCAGCTTTTCGGGGGACTACAATGAGCAGTTCTTC
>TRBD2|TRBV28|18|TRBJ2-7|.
CASSSGTSGTLSPYEQYF
TGTGCCAGCAGTTCCGGGACTAGTGGTACCCTCAGCCCCTACGAGCAGTACTTC
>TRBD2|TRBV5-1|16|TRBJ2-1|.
CASSPRGTSAYNEQFF
TGCGCCAGCAGCCCCAGGGGGACTAGCGCCTACAATGAGCAGTTCTTC
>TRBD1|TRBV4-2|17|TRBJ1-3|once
CASSQDLRQGSGNTIYF
TGTGCCAGCAGCCAAGATCTGCGACAGGGGTCTGGAAACACCATATATTTT